This T cell receptor beta chain derives from a study of blood T cell repertoires in COVID-19. About the study: The origin of the acute and convalescent COVID-19 samples was the United States, Italy and Spain. PBMCs, B-cell-depleted T cells, or T cells were the source of the cDNA or gDNA that made up the material.

Participants' reported clinical history set cohort assignment. Recovered Cohort 3 donors showed two negative PCRs, clearance, or symptom resolution. This table comes from immunoSEQ multiplex PCR, and its TCRdb copy is limited to in-frame clones, with some not included. Of some 370,000 clones detected, 83% appear once; the ten largest clones hold over 4.5%. The TCR was taken from a woman aged 50 to 60 who had recovered from COVID-19. The sequenced material came from PBMCs or T cells enriched from blood (not recorded which).

The CDR3 here is CASSDPAGGREYNEQFF. The CDR3 coding sequence is TGTGCCAGCAGCGATCCCGCTGGTGGGCGGGAGTACAATGAGCAGTTCTTC. J is TRBJ2-1 and V is TRBV9, with 7 bases identical to TRBD2. CDR1 is SGDLS and CDR2 is YYNGEE in the germline V gene. Trimming cost V 3 bases and J 4 bases; bases outside gene matches: 13. The CDR3 runs 17 residues.